This T cell receptor beta chain comes out of a study of blood T cell repertoires in COVID-19. Across the study: The United States, Italy and Spain were the sources of the acute and convalescent COVID-19 samples. PBMCs, B-cell-depleted T cells, or T cells were the source of the cDNA or gDNA that made up the material.

CDR3 length equals 14 residues. Per germline, CDR1 MDHEN and CDR2 SYDVKM. V was pared by 6 bases and J by 6 bases, with 6 bases of the junction left unmatched. In the original workflow: Cell counts per sample came from amplifying reference gene primers. Sequencing was performed with immunoSEQ multiplex PCR; in TCRdb, only in-frame clones are kept and a portion is missing. V, J and clone size reflect that table, while D and trimming were determined from the DNA. The sample holds 35,000 to 50,000 clones, roughly 84% seen once. This clonotype was sampled from a woman in her 70s with acute or convalescent COVID-19. The source material was peripheral blood. The chain couples TRBV28 to TRBJ1-4; 8 bases are shared with TRBD1. The CDR3, as DNA: TGTGCCAGCAGCACAGGGGGAGGGCATGAAAAACTGTTTTTT. Protein: CASSTGGGHEKLFF. Full variable domain (rest looked up from reference TRBV28 and TRBJ1-4): DVKVTQSSRYLVKRTGEKVFLECVQDMDHENMFWYRQDPGLGLRLIYFSYDVKMKEKGDIPEGYSVSREKKERFSLILESASTNQTSMYLCASSTGGGHEKLFFGSGTQLSVL.